These T cell receptor beta chains were read from a single sample in a study of patients and donors after allogeneic stem cell transplantation. A single record per CDR3 protein comes from TCRdb applying MiXCR to the RT-PCR reads. This table holds 800,000 to 1,000,000 distinct CDR3 sequences, roughly 18% found once. The sample was blood, either unsorted or a sorted T cell fraction (not recorded which). These TCRs come from a human donor who was either an allogeneic HSCT recipient or a stem cell or donor lymphocyte infusion donor (not recorded which). It is not recorded whose cells these are; they may come from a transplant donor. Both conserved end residues are part of each CDR3. The order of the fields is J gene, CDR3 length, clone size, V gene, D gene, CDR3 protein, CDR3 DNA. The D gene is left open where the match is weak. Clone size is not always given. Where it is, it says once, few, many or a class for expanded clones.

TRBJ1-1 | 15 | - | TRBV5-1 | - | CASSEPTNMNTEAFF | TGCGCCAGCAGCGAACCGACAAATATGAACACTGAAGCTTTCTTT
TRBJ2-3 | 16 | - | TRBV20-1 | - | CSARAPSGGGTDTQYF | TGCAGTGCTAGAGCCCCAAGTGGGGGAGGCACAGATACGCAGTATTTT
TRBJ2-1 | 14 | - | TRBV5-1 | TRBD2 | CASSLGPWGGEQFF | TGCGCCAGCAGCTTGGGCCCGTGGGGGGGAGAGCAGTTCTTC
TRBJ2-7 | 14 | - | TRBV6-1 | TRBD2 | CASRIAGGPPEQYF | TGTGCCAGCAGGATAGCGGGAGGGCCCCCCGAGCAGTACTTC
TRBJ2-3 | 15 | many | TRBV11-2 | - | CASSPGATGTDTQYF | TGTGCCAGCAGCCCGGGGGCTACGGGCACAGATACGCAGTATTTT
TRBJ2-1 | 16 | - | TRBV5-1 | TRBD2 | CASSLASPSGGFEQFF | TGCGCCAGCAGCTTGGCCAGCCCTAGCGGGGGGTTTGAGCAGTTCTTC
TRBJ2-1 | 15 | many | TRBV4-2 | TRBD2 | CASSRGTSLRNEQFF | TGTGCCAGCAGCCGCGGGACTAGCCTTCGGAATGAGCAGTTCTTC
TRBJ2-2 | 15 | - | TRBV5-1 | - | CASSLGRGNTGELFF | TGCGCCAGCAGCTTGGGTAGGGGAAACACCGGGGAGCTGTTTTTT
TRBJ2-3 | 17 | - | TRBV9 | - | CASSSLEGEFIADTQYF | TGTGCCAGCAGCTCTTTAGAGGGGGAGTTCATCGCAGATACGCAGTATTTT
TRBJ2-5 | 16 | - | TRBV5-5 | - | CASTLEDPLVQETQYF | TGTGCCAGCACCTTGGAGGACCCGCTCGTCCAAGAGACCCAGTACTTC
TRBJ1-5 | 16 | few | TRBV6-5 | - | CASSYSMWGDNQPQHF | TGTGCCAGCAGTTACTCGATGTGGGGGGACAATCAGCCCCAGCATTTT
TRBJ1-2 | 13 | - | TRBV12-3/TRBV12-4 | - | CASKGSGSYGYTF | TGTGCCAGCAAGGGGTCGGGCAGCTATGGCTACACCTTC
TRBJ2-1 | 17 | few | TRBV7-3 | TRBD1 | CASSLGVGTGTYNEQFF | TGTGCCAGCAGCCTTGGGGTAGGGACAGGGACCTACAATGAGCAGTTCTTC
TRBJ1-6 | 15 | few | TRBV6-5 | TRBD1 | CASSYGDRAGSPLHF | TGTGCCAGCAGTTACGGGGACAGGGCCGGGTCACCCCTCCACTTT
TRBJ1-3 | 16 | many | TRBV12-3/TRBV12-4 | TRBD1 | CASSLDPTGTGNTIYF | TGTGCCAGCAGTTTAGACCCGACAGGGACTGGAAACACCATATATTTT
TRBJ2-1 | 15 | - | TRBV10-3 | - | CAISEKGGAYNEQFF | TGTGCCATCAGTGAAAAGGGGGGGGCCTACAATGAGCAGTTCTTC
TRBJ1-1 | 15 | - | TRBV11-2 | - | CASSLDSRGSYEAFF | TGTGCCAGCAGCTTAGATTCAAGGGGTTCCTATGAAGCTTTCTTT
TRBJ1-1 | 15 | - | TRBV5-1 | - | CASSLDGSLSTEAFF | TGCGCCAGCAGCTTGGATGGTAGTTTGAGCACTGAAGCTTTCTTT
TRBJ2-1 | 15 | - | TRBV6-1 | - | CASSELGGPPNEQFF | TGTGCCAGCAGTGAACTCGGGGGGCCCCCCAATGAGCAGTTCTTC
TRBJ2-4 | 18 | - | TRBV11-2 | TRBD2 | CASSSARLGGGPGNIQYF | TGTGCCAGCAGCTCGGCGCGTCTTGGCGGGGGGCCGGGGAACATTCAGTACTTC
TRBJ1-2 | 14 | - | TRBV27 | TRBD1 | CASSPQDRNYGYTF | TGTGCCAGCAGTCCACAGGACAGGAACTATGGCTACACCTTC
TRBJ1-1 | 14 | few | TRBV5-1 | TRBD1 | CASSSTQGAAEAFF | TGCGCCAGCAGCTCGACACAGGGGGCGGCTGAAGCTTTCTTT
TRBJ2-1 | 15 | - | TRBV6-4 | TRBD1 | CASSGDSEPYNEQFF | TGTGCCAGCAGTGGGGACAGCGAACCTTACAATGAGCAGTTCTTC
TRBJ2-3 | 14 | - | TRBV24-1 | - | CATGGSGEFGTQYF | TGTGCCACCGGGGGATCCGGGGAATTCGGTACGCAGTATTTT
TRBJ2-3 | 16 | few | TRBV7-8 | TRBD2 | CASSLAVAGGTDTQYF | TGTGCCAGCAGCTTAGCAGTTGCGGGGGGCACAGATACGCAGTATTTT
TRBJ2-7 | 16 | few | TRBV5-1 | TRBD2 | CASSLLLAGKSYEQYF | TGCGCCAGCAGCTTGCTGCTAGCGGGGAAATCTTACGAGCAGTACTTC